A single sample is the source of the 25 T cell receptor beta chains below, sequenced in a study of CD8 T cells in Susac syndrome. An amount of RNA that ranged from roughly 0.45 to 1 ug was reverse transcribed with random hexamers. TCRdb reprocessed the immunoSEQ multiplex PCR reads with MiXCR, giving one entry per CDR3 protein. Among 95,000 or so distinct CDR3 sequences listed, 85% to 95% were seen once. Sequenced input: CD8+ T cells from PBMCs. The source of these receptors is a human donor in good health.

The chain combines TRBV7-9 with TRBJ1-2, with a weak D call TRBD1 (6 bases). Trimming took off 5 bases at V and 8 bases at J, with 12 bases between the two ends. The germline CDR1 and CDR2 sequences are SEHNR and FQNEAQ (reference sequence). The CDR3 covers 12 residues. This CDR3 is CASSKGVGGYTF. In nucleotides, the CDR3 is TGTGCCAGCAGCAAGGGGGTTGGAGGCTACACCTTC.

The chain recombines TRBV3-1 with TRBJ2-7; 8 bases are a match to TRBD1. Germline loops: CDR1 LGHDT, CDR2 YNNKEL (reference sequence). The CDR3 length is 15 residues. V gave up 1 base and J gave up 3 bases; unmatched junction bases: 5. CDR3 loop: CASSQGTGTIYEQYF. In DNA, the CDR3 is TGTGCCAGCAGCCAAGGGACAGGGACCATCTACGAGCAGTACTTC.

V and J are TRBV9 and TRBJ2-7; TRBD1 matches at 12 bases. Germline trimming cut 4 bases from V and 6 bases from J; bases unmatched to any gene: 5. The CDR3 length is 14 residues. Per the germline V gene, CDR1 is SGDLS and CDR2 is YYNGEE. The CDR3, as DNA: TGTGCCAGCAGCCGAGGGACAGGGGGCCCCGAGCAGTACTTC. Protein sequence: CASSRGTGGPEQYF.

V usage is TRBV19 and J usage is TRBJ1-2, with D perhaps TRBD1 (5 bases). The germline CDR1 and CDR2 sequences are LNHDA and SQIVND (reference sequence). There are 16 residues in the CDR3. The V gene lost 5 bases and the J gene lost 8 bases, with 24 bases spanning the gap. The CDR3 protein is CASSSWSVRDGEGYTF. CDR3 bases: TGTGCCAGTAGTTCGTGGTCCGTCCGGGACGGGGAAGGCTACACCTTC.

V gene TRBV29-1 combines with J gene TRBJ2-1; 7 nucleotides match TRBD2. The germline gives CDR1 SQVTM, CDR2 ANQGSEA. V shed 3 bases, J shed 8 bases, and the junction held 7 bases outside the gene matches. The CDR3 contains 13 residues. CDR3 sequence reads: CSVDQGGWDEQFF. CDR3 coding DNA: TGCAGCGTTGACCAGGGAGGGTGGGATGAGCAGTTCTTC.

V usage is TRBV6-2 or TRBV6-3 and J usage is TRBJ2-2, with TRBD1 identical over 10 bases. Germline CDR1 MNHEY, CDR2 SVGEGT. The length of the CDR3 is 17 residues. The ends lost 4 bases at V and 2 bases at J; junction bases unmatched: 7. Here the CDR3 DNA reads TGTGCCAGCAGTTCCTCCGGGACAGGGGTTAACACCGGGGAGCTGTTTTTT. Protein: CASSSSGTGVNTGELFF.

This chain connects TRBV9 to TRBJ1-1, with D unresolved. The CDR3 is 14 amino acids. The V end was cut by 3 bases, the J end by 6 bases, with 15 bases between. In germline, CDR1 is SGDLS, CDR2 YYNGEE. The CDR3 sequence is CASSGALSTAEAFF. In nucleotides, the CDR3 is TGTGCCAGCAGCGGGGCTCTGAGTACTGCTGAAGCTTTCTTT.

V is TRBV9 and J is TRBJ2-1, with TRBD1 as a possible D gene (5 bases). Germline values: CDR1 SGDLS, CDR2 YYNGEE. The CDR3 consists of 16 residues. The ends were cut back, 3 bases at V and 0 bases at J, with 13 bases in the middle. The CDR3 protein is CASSGGQGSSYNEQFF. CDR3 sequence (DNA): TGTGCCAGCAGCGGCGGTCAGGGAAGCTCCTACAATGAGCAGTTCTTC.

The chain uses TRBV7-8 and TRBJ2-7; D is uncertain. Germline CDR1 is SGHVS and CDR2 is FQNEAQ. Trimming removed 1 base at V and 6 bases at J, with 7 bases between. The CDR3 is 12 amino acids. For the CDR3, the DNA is TGTGCCAGCAGCTTAGATGCTCTCGAGCAGTACTTC. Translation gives CASSLDALEQYF. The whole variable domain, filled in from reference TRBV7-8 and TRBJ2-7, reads GAGVSQSPRYKVAKRGQDVALRCDPISGHVSLFWYQQALGQGPEFLTYFQNEAQLDKSGLPSDRFFAERPEGSVSTLKIQRTQQEDSAVYLCASSLDALEQYFGPGTRLTVT.

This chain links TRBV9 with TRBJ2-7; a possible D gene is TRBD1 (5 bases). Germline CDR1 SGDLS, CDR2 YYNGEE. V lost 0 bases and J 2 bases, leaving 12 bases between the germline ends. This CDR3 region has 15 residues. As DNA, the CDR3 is TGTGCCAGCAGCGTAGCTTCAGGGTCCCCCTACGAGCAGTACTTC. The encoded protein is CASSVASGSPYEQYF.

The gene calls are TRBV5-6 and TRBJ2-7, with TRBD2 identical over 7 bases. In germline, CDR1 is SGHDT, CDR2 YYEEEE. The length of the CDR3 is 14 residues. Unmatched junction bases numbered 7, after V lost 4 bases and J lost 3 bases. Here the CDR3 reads CASSTGTTVYEQYF. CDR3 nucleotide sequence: TGTGCCAGCAGCACCGGGACTACTGTCTACGAGCAGTACTTC.

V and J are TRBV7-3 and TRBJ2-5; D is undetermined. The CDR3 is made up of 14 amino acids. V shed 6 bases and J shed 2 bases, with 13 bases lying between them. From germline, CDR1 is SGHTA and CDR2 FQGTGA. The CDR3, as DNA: TGTGCCAGCAGGTGGCCTGGACCGCAAGAGACCCAGTACTTC. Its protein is CASRWPGPQETQYF.

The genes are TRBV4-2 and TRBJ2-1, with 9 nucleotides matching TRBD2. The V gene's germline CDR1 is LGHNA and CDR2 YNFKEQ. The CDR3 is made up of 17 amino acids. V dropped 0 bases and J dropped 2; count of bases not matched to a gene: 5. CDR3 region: CASSQEGPSGAYNEQFF. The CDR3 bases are TGTGCCAGCAGCCAAGAGGGGCCTAGCGGGGCCTACAATGAGCAGTTCTTC.

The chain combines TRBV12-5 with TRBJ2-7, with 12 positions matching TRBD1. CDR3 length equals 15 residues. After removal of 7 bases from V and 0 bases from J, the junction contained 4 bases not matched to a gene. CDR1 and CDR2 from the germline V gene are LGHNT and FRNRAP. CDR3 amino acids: CASALGQGASYEQYF. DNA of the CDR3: TGTGCTAGTGCCCTGGGACAGGGGGCCTCCTACGAGCAGTACTTC.

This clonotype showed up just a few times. The CDR3 nucleotides read TGCAGTGCTAGCGAACTTTCCTACGGTGAGCAGTACTTC. It translates to CSASELSYGEQYF. The chain couples TRBV20-1 to TRBJ2-1; D not resolved. The J call may be faulty, since TRBJ2-7 better matches the DNA end. Germline V gene data show CDR1 as DFQATT and CDR2 as SNEGSKA (reference sequence). The CDR3 runs 13 residues.

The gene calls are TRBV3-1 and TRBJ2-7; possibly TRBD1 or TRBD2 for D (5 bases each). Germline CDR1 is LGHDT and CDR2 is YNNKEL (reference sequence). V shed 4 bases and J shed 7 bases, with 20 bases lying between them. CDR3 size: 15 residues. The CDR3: CASSPETYTWGEQYF. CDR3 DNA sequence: TGTGCCAGCAGCCCCGAAACCTACACCTGGGGGGAGCAGTACTTC.

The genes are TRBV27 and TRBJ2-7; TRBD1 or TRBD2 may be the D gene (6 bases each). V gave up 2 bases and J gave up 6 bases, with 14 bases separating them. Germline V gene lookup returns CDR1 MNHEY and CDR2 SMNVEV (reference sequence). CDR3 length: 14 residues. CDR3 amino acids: CASSLGNKGGEQYF. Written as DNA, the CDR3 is TGTGCCAGCAGTTTAGGCAACAAGGGGGGCGAGCAGTACTTC.

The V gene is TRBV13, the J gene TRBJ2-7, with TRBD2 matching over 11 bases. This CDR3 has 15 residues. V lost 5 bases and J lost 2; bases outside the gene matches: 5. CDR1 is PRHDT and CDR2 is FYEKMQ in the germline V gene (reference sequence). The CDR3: CASSPRTSGPYEQYF. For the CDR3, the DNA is TGTGCCAGCAGCCCGAGGACTAGCGGGCCCTACGAGCAGTACTTC. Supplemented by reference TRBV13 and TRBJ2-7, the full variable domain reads AAGVIQSPRHLIKEKRETATLKCYPIPRHDTVYWYQQGPGQDPQFLISFYEKMQSDKGSIPDRFSAQQFSDYHSELNMSSLELGDSALYFCASSPRTSGPYEQYFGPGTRLTVT.

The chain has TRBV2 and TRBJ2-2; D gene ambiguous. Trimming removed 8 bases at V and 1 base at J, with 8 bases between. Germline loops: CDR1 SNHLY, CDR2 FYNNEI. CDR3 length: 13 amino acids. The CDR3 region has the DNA TGTGCCAGCTCCAAAAGGAACACCGGGGAGCTGTTTTTT. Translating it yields CASSKRNTGELFF.

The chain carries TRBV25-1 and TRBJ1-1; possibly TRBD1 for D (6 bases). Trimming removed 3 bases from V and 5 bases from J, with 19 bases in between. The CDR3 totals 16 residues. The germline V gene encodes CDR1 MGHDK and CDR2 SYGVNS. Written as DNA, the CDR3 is TGTGCCAGCAGTGAGGGGGGCGGGTTGACTCGGACTGAAGCTTTCTTT. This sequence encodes CASSEGGGLTRTEAFF.

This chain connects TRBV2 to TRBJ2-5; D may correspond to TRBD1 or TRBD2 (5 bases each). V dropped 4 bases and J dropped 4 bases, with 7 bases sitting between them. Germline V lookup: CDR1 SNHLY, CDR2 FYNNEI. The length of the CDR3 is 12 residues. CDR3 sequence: CASSAGPETQYF. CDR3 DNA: TGTGCCAGCAGTGCGGGACCAGAGACCCAGTACTTC.

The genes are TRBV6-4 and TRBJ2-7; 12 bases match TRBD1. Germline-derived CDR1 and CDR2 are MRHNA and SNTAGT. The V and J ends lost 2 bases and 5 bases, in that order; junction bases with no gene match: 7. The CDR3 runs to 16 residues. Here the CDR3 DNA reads TGTGCCAGCAGTGACGGGGACAGGGGGCGACTAAACGAGCAGTACTTC. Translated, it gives CASSDGDRGRLNEQYF.

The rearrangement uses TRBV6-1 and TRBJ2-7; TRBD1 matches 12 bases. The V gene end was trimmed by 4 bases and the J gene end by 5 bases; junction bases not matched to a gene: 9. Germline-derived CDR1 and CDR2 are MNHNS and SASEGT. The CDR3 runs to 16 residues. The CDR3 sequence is CASSVDAGTGGHEQYF. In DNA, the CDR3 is TGTGCCAGCAGTGTCGACGCCGGGACAGGGGGCCACGAGCAGTACTTC.

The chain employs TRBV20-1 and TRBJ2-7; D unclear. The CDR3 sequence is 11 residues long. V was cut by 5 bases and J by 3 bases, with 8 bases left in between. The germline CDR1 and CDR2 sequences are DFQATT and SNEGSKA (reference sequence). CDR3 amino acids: CSAWGGYEQYF. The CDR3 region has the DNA TGCAGTGCTTGGGGTGGCTACGAGCAGTACTTC.

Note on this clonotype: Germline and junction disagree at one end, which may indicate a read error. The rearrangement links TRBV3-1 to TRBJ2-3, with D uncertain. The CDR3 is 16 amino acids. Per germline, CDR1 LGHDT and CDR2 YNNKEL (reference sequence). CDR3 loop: CASSQANLRGTDTQYF. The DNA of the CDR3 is TGTGCCAGCAGCCAAGCGAACCTCCGTGGCACGGATACGCAGTATTTT.